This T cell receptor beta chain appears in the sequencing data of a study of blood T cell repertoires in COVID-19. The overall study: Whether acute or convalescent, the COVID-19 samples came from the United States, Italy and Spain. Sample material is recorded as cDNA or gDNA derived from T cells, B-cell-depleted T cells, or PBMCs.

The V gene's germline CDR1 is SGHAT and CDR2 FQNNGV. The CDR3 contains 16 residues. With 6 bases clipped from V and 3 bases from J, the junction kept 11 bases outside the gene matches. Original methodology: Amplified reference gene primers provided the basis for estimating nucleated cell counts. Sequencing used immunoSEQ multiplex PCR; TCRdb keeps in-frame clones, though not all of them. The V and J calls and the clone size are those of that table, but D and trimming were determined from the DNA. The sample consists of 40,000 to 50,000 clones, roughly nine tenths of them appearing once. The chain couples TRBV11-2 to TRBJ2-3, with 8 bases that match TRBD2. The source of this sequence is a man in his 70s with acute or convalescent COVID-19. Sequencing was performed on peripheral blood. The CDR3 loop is CASRAATGGVTDTQYF. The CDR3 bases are TGTGCCAGCAGGGCCGCAACGGGGGGGGTAACAGATACGCAGTATTTT.